This is a list of T cell receptor beta chains from one sample in a study of blood T cells in healthy people across ages. TCRdb reprocessed the 5' RACE reads via MiXCR and lists one record per CDR3 protein. The data contain around 1,100,000 distinct CDR3 sequences, roughly two fifths of them seen just once; the ten biggest clones take up 13%. The sample comprised blood. These receptors all come from a man aged 18 to 35 in good health. The CDR3 runs from the conserved cysteine through the conserved F or W. D genes are given only for firm matches. For some rows the clone size is stated as once, few or many, or as a class when expanded; others skip it.

TRBJ1-5	few	TRBV14	-	TGTGCCAGCAGCCATGGATCGACAGGGCCCCAGCATTTT	CASSHGSTGPQHF
TRBJ2-3	-	TRBV19	TRBD1	TGTGCCACTCGGACAGGGTACGGCACAGATACGCAGTATTTT	CATRTGYGTDTQYF
TRBJ1-5	-	TRBV4-1	-	TGCGCCAGCAGCCAAGCTCCTTTGAAGGGGGTCAACCAGCCCCAGCATTTT	CASSQAPLKGVNQPQHF
TRBJ2-2	-	TRBV4-3	TRBD2	TGCGCCAGCAGCCAAGATCGAAGGCAGGGAGGGTTCACCGGGGAGCTGTTTTTT	CASSQDRRQGGFTGELFF
TRBJ2-2	few	TRBV9	TRBD1	TGTGCCAGCAGCACTGGGACAGTCGGGGAGCTGTTTTTT	CASSTGTVGELFF
TRBJ2-7	-	TRBV27	TRBD1	TGTGCCAGCAGTTACCACAGGGGGTGGTCCTACGAGCAGTACTTC	CASSYHRGWSYEQYF
TRBJ1-5	-	TRBV20-1	-	TGCAGTGCTAGTCGCGGGGACAATCAGCCCCAGCATTTT	CSASRGDNQPQHF
TRBJ1-2	-	TRBV7-9	TRBD1	TGTGCCAGCAGCCTCGACAGGGTCGGCTACACCTTC	CASSLDRVGYTF
TRBJ1-2	few	TRBV7-2	-	TGTGCCAGCAGTTTAACCACGCGGGGCTACACCTTC	CASSLTTRGYTF
TRBJ2-2	-	TRBV29-1	TRBD1	TGCAGCGTTGGGACAGGGTATCCCAACACCGGGGAGCTGTTTTTT	CSVGTGYPNTGELFF
TRBJ2-2	-	TRBV7-2	-	TGTGCCAGCAGGAAAGGGCTTAACACCGGGGAGCTGTTTTTT	CASRKGLNTGELFF
TRBJ1-5	once	TRBV15	-	TGTGCCACCAGCGCGGGCGGGACTTATCGGGACAAGGGGGTCGATCAGCCCCAGCATTTT	CATSAGGTYRDKGVDQPQHF
TRBJ1-5	-	TRBV6-1	-	TGTGCCAGCAGTCCAAACGGGATTCTAGATTATAGCAATCAGCCCCAGCATTTT	CASSPNGILDYSNQPQHF
TRBJ2-7	few	TRBV5-1	TRBD1	TGCGCCAGCAGCTTTACAGGGGCTAACTCCTACGAGCAGTACTTC	CASSFTGANSYEQYF
TRBJ2-7	few	TRBV12-3/TRBV12-4	-	TGTGCCAGCAGCATTGACAGGACGGCCTACAATGAGCAGTACTTC	CASSIDRTAYNEQYF
TRBJ2-5	-	TRBV7-2	TRBD1	TGTGCCAGCAGCCTCCCTACAGGGGGCGGAGAGACCCAGTACTTC	CASSLPTGGGETQYF
TRBJ2-7	-	TRBV7-9	-	TGTGCCAGCAGCTTTTTAGGGTCCCAGGACGAGCAGTACTTC	CASSFLGSQDEQYF
TRBJ2-1	few	TRBV28	-	TGTGCCAGCAGTTTACGTGGGGTACACAATGAGCAGTTCTTC	CASSLRGVHNEQFF
TRBJ2-5	few	TRBV12-3/TRBV12-4	TRBD1	TGTGCCAGCAGCGGTGACAGGGTAGAGAAGACCCAGTACTTC	CASSGDRVEKTQYF
TRBJ2-3	-	TRBV7-7	-	TGTGCTAGCAGCCGGACTCTGACAGATACGCAGTATTTT	CASSRTLTDTQYF
TRBJ2-3	-	TRBV6-1	-	TGTGCCAGCAGTGAAAGCCCAGGGGGGTTTCGAGATACGCAGTATTTT	CASSESPGGFRDTQYF
TRBJ1-1	few	TRBV6-6	TRBD1	TGTGCCAGCATCGCGGACAGGCGCCCCCTCGAAGCTTTCTTT	CASIADRRPLEAFF
TRBJ2-1	-	TRBV7-9	TRBD1	TGTGCCAGCAGCTTACTTCGGACAGGGGGCAAAAGAAGCTCCTACAATGAGCAGTTCTTC	CASSLLRTGGKRSSYNEQFF
TRBJ2-5	once	TRBV4-1	TRBD2	TGCGCCAGCAGCCAAGACAGTGCCCGGGGACTAGCGGACCAAGAGACCCAGTACTTC	CASSQDSARGLADQETQYF
TRBJ2-3	-	TRBV7-8	-	TGTGCCAGCAGCCCGACTAGAGCTGCTAGCACAGATACGCAGTATTTT	CASSPTRAASTDTQYF
TRBJ2-3	many	TRBV4-1	-	TGCGCCAGCAGCCAAGAAGAACTAGATGGAGATACGCAGTATTTT	CASSQEELDGDTQYF
TRBJ2-2	-	TRBV4-3	-	TGCGCCAGCAGCCAAGATCCTCGATCCTTGAACACCGGGGAGCTGTTTTTT	CASSQDPRSLNTGELFF
TRBJ2-4	-	TRBV12-3/TRBV12-4	-	TGTGCCAGCAGTCCGCGGGACCATAAAAACATTCAGTACTTC	CASSPRDHKNIQYF
TRBJ2-7	few	TRBV6-6	-	TGTGCCAGCAGGACAACCGGGACTTCCTCCTACGAGCAGTACTTC	CASRTTGTSSYEQYF
TRBJ1-2	many	TRBV20-1	-	TGCAGTGCTAGCCCACAAGGGGACTATGGCTACACCTTC	CSASPQGDYGYTF
TRBJ2-1	few	TRBV12-5	-	TGTGCTAGTGGTTTGGTCGTGCAGGGCCACAATGAGCAGTTCTTC	CASGLVVQGHNEQFF
TRBJ1-1	-	TRBV6-5	TRBD1	TGTGCCAGCAGGACAGGGGTCGAAGCTTTCTTT	CASRTGVEAFF
TRBJ2-1	-	TRBV18	TRBD1	TGTGCCAGCTCACTGGGACAGGACTACGAGCAGTTCTTC	CASSLGQDYEQFF
TRBJ2-2	few	TRBV29-1	TRBD1	TGCAGCGCCGTTACAGGGGTGGGCGGGGAGCTGTTTTTT	CSAVTGVGGELFF
TRBJ2-4	-	TRBV7-2	-	TGTGCCAGCCTCCCCCGTTTAGGGGCCAAAAACATTCAGTACTTC	CASLPRLGAKNIQYF
TRBJ2-2	-	TRBV20-1	TRBD1	TGCAGTGCTAGAGGACAGGGGAACACCGGGGAGCTGTTTTTT	CSARGQGNTGELFF
TRBJ1-6	-	TRBV6-5	TRBD1	TGTGCCAGCAGTGTACAGGGGGATTCACCCCTCCACTTT	CASSVQGDSPLHF
TRBJ1-3	-	TRBV10-3	-	TGTGCCATCACCCCGAGGGGGGGAGGACTATCTGGAAACACCATATATTTT	CAITPRGGGLSGNTIYF
TRBJ2-3	-	TRBV6-5	TRBD1	TGTGCCAGCAGCCTACAGGGGAGAGAGGGCCCAGATACGCAGTATTTT	CASSLQGREGPDTQYF
TRBJ1-2	-	TRBV2	-	TGTGCCAGCAGTGAAGCGCTTCGGGGCTACACCTTC	CASSEALRGYTF
TRBJ1-6	-	TRBV3-1	-	TGTGCCAGCAGCCAAGATAGGTACAATTCACCCCTCCACTTT	CASSQDRYNSPLHF
TRBJ1-6	-	TRBV28	TRBD1	TGTGCCAGCAGTTTCATCAGGGGGGATTCACCCCTCCACTTT	CASSFIRGDSPLHF
TRBJ1-2	few	TRBV29-1	TRBD1	TGCAGCGTTGCGCGGACAGGGCTGGACTATGGCTACACCTTC	CSVARTGLDYGYTF
TRBJ2-3	-	TRBV7-2	TRBD1	TGTGCCAGCAGCCAAAACAGGGGTGATGAGTATTTT	CASSQNRGDEYF
TRBJ1-1	few	TRBV9	-	TGTGCCAGCAGCGTAGTAACTGAAGCTTTCTTT	CASSVVTEAFF
TRBJ1-2	-	TRBV19	TRBD1	TGTGCCAGTAGACCGATGGGACAGGGGTACTATGGCTACACCTTC	CASRPMGQGYYGYTF
TRBJ2-1	-	TRBV6-5	-	TGTGCCAGCAGTTACTCGAGGTCCCAAGAGACCCAGTTCTTC	CASSYSRSQETQFF
TRBJ1-4	-	TRBV10-3	-	TGTGCCATCAGTGAAGGGGGATTTGAAAAACTGTTTTTT	CAISEGGFEKLFF
TRBJ1-6	few	TRBV20-1	-	TGCAGTGCTGAAGTGGGGGGGGTCAATTCACCCCTCCACTTT	CSAEVGGVNSPLHF
TRBJ1-1	few	TRBV5-1	TRBD1	TGCGCCAGCAGCTTGGAAGCAGGGGGCGCGAGGGACACTGAAGCTTTCTTT	CASSLEAGGARDTEAFF
TRBJ1-5	few	TRBV20-1	-	TGCAGTGCTAGTGTATCGGTGGGAAACCAGCCCCAGCATTTT	CSASVSVGNQPQHF
TRBJ2-1	-	TRBV12-3/TRBV12-4	-	TGTGCCAGCACCAAGGGGGGGGGTAATGAGCAGTTCTTC	CASTKGGGNEQFF
TRBJ2-1	-	TRBV6-1	-	TGTGCCAGCAGTGAAGGAGGAAAGGTGTCTGTCTACAATGAGCAGTTCTTC	CASSEGGKVSVYNEQFF
TRBJ2-3	-	TRBV29-1	-	TGCAGCGTTGATGGGCTGGCAGATACGCAGTATTTT	CSVDGLADTQYF
TRBJ2-7	-	TRBV27	TRBD1	TGTGCCAGCAGTGGGACAGAAGTGTACAATGAGCAGTACTTC	CASSGTEVYNEQYF